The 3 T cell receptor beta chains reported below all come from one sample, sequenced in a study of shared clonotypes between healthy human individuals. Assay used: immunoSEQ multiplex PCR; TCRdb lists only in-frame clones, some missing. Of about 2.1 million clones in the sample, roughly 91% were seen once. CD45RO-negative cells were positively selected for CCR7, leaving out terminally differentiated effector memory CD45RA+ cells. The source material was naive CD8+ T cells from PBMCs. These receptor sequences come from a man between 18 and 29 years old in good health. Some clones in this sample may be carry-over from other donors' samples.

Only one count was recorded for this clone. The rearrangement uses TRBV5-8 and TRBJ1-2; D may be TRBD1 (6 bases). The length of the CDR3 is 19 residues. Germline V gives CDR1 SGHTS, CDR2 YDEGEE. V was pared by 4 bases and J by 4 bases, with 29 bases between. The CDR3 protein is CASSRGLWGPPIRGYGYTF. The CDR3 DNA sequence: TGTGCCAGCAGCCGCGGTTTATGGGGGCCCCCAATCCGAGGCTATGGCTACACCTTC.

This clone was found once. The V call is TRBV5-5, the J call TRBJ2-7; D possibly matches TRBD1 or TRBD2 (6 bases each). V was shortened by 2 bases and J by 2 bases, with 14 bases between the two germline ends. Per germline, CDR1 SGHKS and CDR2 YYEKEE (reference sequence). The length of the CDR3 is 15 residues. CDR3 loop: CASSFEGGGTYEQYF. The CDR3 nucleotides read TGTGCCAGCAGCTTTGAAGGAGGGGGAACCTACGAGCAGTACTTC.

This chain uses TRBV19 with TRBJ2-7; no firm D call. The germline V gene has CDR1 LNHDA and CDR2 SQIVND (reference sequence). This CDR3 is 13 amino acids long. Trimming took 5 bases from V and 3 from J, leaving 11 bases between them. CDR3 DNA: TGTGCCAGTAGTGTACGACCCCTCTACGAGCAGTACTTC. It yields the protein CASSVRPLYEQYF.